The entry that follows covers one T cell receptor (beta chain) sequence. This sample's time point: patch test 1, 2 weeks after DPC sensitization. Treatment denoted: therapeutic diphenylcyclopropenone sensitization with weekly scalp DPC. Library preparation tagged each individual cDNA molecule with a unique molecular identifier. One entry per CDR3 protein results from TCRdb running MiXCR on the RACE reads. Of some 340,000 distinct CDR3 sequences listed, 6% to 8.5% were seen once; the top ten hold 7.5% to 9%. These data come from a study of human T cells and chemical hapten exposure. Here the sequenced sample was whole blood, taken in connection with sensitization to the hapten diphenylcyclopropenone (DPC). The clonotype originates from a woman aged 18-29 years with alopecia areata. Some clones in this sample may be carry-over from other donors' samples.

The CDR3 spells CASSLHSIGGFSNSPLHF. CDR3 nucleotides: TGCGCCAGCAGCCTGCATAGTATTGGGGGCTTCTCCAATTCACCCCTCCACTTT. The chain has TRBV4-1 and TRBJ1-6; tentative D call: TRBD1 (6 bases). Between the trimmed V and J ends, which lost 4 bases and 7 bases, there was a span of 23 bases. CDR3 length equals 18 residues. Per the germline V gene, CDR1 is MGHRA and CDR2 is YSYEKL.